The T cell receptor (beta chain) described here comes from a study of siplizumab effects on memory and regulatory T cells. Study-level background: Without drug or with siplizumab at approximately 0.91 ug/mL, mixed lymphocyte reactions were set up in pairs.

In its sample, this clone ranks as medium-sized. Its antigen is unidentified. TCRdb's table, derived via immunoSEQ multiplex PCR, lists solely in-frame clones and lacks some. The sample lists about 7,100 clones; about 35% were seen once. V lost 2 bases to trimming and J lost 6 bases; unmatched junction nucleotides: 3. Germline V lookup: CDR1 SGHNT, CDR2 YYREEE (reference sequence). This CDR3 is 13 amino acids long. Coculturing of the mixed lymphocyte reaction cells was performed at 37°C for approximately 6 days. The chain is built from TRBV5-4 and TRBJ2-7; 9 nucleotides align to TRBD1. This clonotype originated in a human donor in good health; the cells came from an allogeneic mixed lymphocyte reaction. Sequences were obtained from CFSE-low (dividing) CD8+ T cells sorted from an allogeneic mixed lymphocyte reaction. In DNA form, the CDR3 reads TGTGCCAGCAGCTTTTGGACAGGGGTCGAGCAGTACTTC. This translates into CASSFWTGVEQYF.